The 6 T cell receptor beta chains below come from one sample, sequenced in a study of blood T cell repertoires in COVID-19 (TCRdb year 2020). Receptor amplification or capture employed the immunoSEQ multiplex PCR assay. As stored in TCRdb, this immuneACCESS dataset retains in-frame rearrangements with V and J assigned. A fraction of the clones does not appear; measured against another copy, unresolved V genes explain less than half of the discrepancy, and the remainder lacks a known reason. In all, the sample holds about 180,000 clones, and 60% to 80% of those were seen once. The ten top clones hold 26% of the sample. Sequencing was done on a sample of peripheral blood. The receptors were sampled from a woman aged 70-85 years with acute or convalescent COVID-19.

This clone was seen once. This sequence joins TRBV29-1 and TRBJ2-2; 10 bases match TRBD1. The CDR3 contains 13 residues. Trimming at V came to 7 bases and at J to 6 bases, leaving 5 bases not matched to a gene. Germline V gives CDR1 SQVTM, CDR2 ANQGSEA. CDR3 sequence (DNA): TGCAGCGGGAGGGGACAGGGGCCCGGGGAGCTGTTTTTT. It encodes CSGRGQGPGELFF.

The genes are TRBV5-4 and TRBJ2-7, with 8 bases aligning to TRBD1. The germline gives CDR1 SGHNT, CDR2 YYREEE (reference sequence). Trimming took 0 bases from V and 3 from J; bases not matched to a gene: 2. CDR3 length equals 14 residues. This chain's CDR3 is CASSLGDRGYEQYF. CDR3 nucleotide sequence: TGTGCCAGCAGCTTGGGTGACAGGGGCTACGAGCAGTACTTC.

The rearrangement uses TRBV19 and TRBJ2-3; no firm D call. Trimming took off 6 bases at V and 3 bases at J, with 10 bases between the two ends. The CDR3 has 13 residues. Germline V gene sequence: CDR1 LNHDA, CDR2 SQIVND (reference sequence). The CDR3 region is CASRARTTDTQYF. In DNA form, the CDR3 reads TGTGCCAGTAGGGCTAGAACGACAGATACGCAGTATTTT.

V and J are TRBV21-1 and TRBJ1-4; TRBD1 reflects the table's D call only, with no check against the DNA. TRBV21-1 is listed as a pseudogene. The CDR3 runs 15 residues. CDR3 protein: CASSLTDRVWEKLFF. CDR3 coding DNA: TGTGCCAGCAGCCTTACCGACAGGGTGTGGGAAAAACTGTTTTTT.

The rearrangement uses TRBV7-3 and TRBJ2-2, with D tentatively TRBD2 (5 bases). Looked up from germline, CDR1 is SGHTA and CDR2 is FQGTGA. With 3 bases removed from V and 2 bases from J, the gap between germline ends came to 10 bases. The length of the CDR3 is 15 residues. CDR3 in DNA: TGTGCCAGCAGCTTCGAGGGAGTTAACACCGGGGAGCTGTTTTTT. It yields the protein CASSFEGVNTGELFF.

This chain uses TRBV25-1 with TRBJ1-6; 8 nucleotides match TRBD1. The CDR3 is made up of 14 amino acids. Unmatched junction bases numbered 4, after V lost 2 bases and J lost 10 bases. Germline V gene sequence: CDR1 MGHDK, CDR2 SYGVNS. The CDR3 spells CASSEAGGKSPLHF. The DNA for the CDR3 is TGTGCCAGCAGTGAAGCAGGGGGCAAATCACCCCTCCACTTT.